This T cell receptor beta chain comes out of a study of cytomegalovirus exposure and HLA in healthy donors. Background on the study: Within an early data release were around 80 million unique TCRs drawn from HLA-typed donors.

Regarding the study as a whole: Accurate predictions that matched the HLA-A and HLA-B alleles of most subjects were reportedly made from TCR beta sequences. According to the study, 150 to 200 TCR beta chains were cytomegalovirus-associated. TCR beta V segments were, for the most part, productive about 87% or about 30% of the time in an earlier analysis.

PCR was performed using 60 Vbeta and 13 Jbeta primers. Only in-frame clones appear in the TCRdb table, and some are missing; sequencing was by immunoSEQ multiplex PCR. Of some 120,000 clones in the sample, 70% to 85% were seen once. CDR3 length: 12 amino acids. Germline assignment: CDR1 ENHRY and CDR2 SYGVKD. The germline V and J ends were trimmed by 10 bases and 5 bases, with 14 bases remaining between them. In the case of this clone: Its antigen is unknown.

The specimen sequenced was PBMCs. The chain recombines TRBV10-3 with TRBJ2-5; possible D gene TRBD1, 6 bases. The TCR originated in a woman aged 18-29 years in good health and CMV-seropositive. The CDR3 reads CASTGNGETQYF. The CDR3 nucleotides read TGTGCCAGTACAGGGAACGGGGAGACCCAGTACTTC.